This T cell receptor (beta chain) was identified during a study of CXCR3-negative and CXCR3-positive naive CD8 T cells. At the level of the study: A total of 150 million or so TRB reads was generated, with about 1.5 +/- 0.3 million per library. General study points: Memory, not naive, CXCR3-negative and CXCR3-positive cells differed in TRBV-TRBJ usage. Naive subsets had comparable surface CD5; TCR strength was inferred from TRB CDR3 properties. Each naive subset displayed comparably high diversity, whereas memory CD8+ cells displayed much lower diversity.

Turning to this clonotype: Its specificity is not known.

Preparation of TRB cDNA libraries relied on 5' RACE carrying UMI labels. TCRdb reprocessed the 5' RACE reads and stores each CDR3 protein as one record, lacking DNA. Across some 38,000 distinct CDR3 sequences, the top ten clones capture around 13% of the sample. Germline values: CDR1 DFQATT, CDR2 SNEGSKA (reference sequence). The CDR3 consists of 15 residues. The chain couples TRBV20-1 to TRBJ2-3; TCRdb lists TRBD2, though no DNA is available to test this call. The receptor comes from a human donor in good health. Some clones in this sample may be carry-over from other donors' samples. The sample was memory CD8+ T cells from blood. CDR3 amino acids: CSAIPTTVSTDTQYF.